This T cell receptor (beta chain) is from a study of OX40 agonist ivuxolimab in advanced cancers. As for the study in general: Two cutaneous melanoma patients and one hepatocellular carcinoma patient, three in all, had partial responses. Findings and caveats of the study: At 0.1 to 3.0 mg/kg and by week 6, CD4+ and CD8+ T cells in the blood had expanded clonally.

Method: immunoSEQ multiplex PCR; TCRdb's copy keeps in-frame clones and lacks some. The table lists fewer than 45,000 clones, 88% of them singletons. Per the germline V gene, CDR1 is SGHRS and CDR2 is YFSETQ. The CDR3 extends over 16 amino acids. The junction had 8 bases not matched to a gene; V was cut back by 1 base and J by 6 bases. For this clone: Its antigen is not identified.

This receptor was identified in an adult with an advanced solid tumor such as melanoma, head and neck, liver or kidney cancer. The rearrangement joins TRBV5-1 to TRBJ2-2; 8 bases match TRBD2. The starting material was CD4+ or CD8+ T cells sorted from blood, obtained in a trial of the OX40 agonist ivuxolimab. CDR3 in DNA: TGCGCCAGCAGCTTGCCCGAATTAGCGGGGCCCGGGGAGCTGTTTTTT. This sequence encodes CASSLPELAGPGELFF.